This passage covers 28 T cell receptor beta chains from one sample sequenced in a study of cytomegalovirus exposure and HLA in healthy donors. Assay used: immunoSEQ multiplex PCR; TCRdb lists only in-frame clones, some missing. The data contain about 160,000 clones, about 90% of them seen just once; the ten biggest clones take up roughly 4.2%. Specimen: PBMCs. The receptors stem from a man aged 18 to 29 in good health and CMV-seropositive.

The gene calls are TRBV7-9 and TRBJ2-2; TRBD2 agrees at 7 bases. V dropped 5 bases and J dropped 5; count of bases not matched to a gene: 8. The CDR3 sequence is 15 residues long. CDR1 SEHNR and CDR2 FQNEAQ come from the germline V gene (reference sequence). For the CDR3, the DNA is TGTGCCAGCAGCATAACTAGCGTCAGAACCGGGGAGCTGTTTTTT. It codes for CASSITSVRTGELFF.

This chain links TRBV10-3 with TRBJ2-3, with D perhaps TRBD1 (6 bases). Germline V gives CDR1 ENHRY, CDR2 SYGVKD. The CDR3 is 14 residues long. Trimming cost V 2 bases and J 5 bases, with 11 bases left between them. The CDR3 bases are TGTGCCATCAGTGAGGTCGGGACACTAGATACGCAGTATTTT. Translation: CAISEVGTLDTQYF.

The chain employs TRBV2 and TRBJ2-5; 8 nucleotides agree with TRBD2. The CDR3 has 14 amino acids. Germline CDR1 and CDR2: SNHLY and FYNNEI. After removal of 6 bases from V and 5 bases from J, the junction contained 8 bases not matched to a gene. This CDR3 reads CASSRSGRGETQYF. The CDR3 nucleotides are TGTGCCAGCAGCCGAAGCGGGAGAGGTGAGACCCAGTACTTC. Filled out from reference TRBV2 and TRBJ2-5, the complete variable domain reads EPEVTQTPSHQVTQMGQEVILRCVPISNHLYFYWYRQILGQKVEFLVSFYNNEISEKSEIFDDQFSVERPDGSNFTLKIRSTKLEDSAMYFCASSRSGRGETQYFGPGTRLLVL.

The chain recombines TRBV11-2 with TRBJ2-7; 7 nucleotides align to TRBD1. Per the germline V gene, CDR1 is SGHAT and CDR2 is FQNNGV. The CDR3 has 16 residues. The ends lost 5 bases at V and 3 bases at J; junction bases unmatched: 13. CDR3 amino acids: CASSLYLGQFHYEQYF. Here the CDR3 DNA reads TGTGCCAGCAGCCTCTATCTGGGACAGTTTCACTACGAGCAGTACTTC.

This chain uses TRBV7-6 with TRBJ2-1; tentatively, D is TRBD1 (6 bases). Trimming pared 1 base from V and 0 bases from J, leaving 7 bases between. This CDR3 is 15 amino acids long. Germline loops: CDR1 SGHVS, CDR2 FNYEAQ. CDR3 bases: TGTGCCAGCAGCTTAGGCAGGGGCTCCTACAATGAGCAGTTCTTC. It yields the protein CASSLGRGSYNEQFF.

This sequence joins TRBV29-1 and TRBJ2-4; D is perhaps TRBD1 (6 bases). The V end was cut by 7 bases, the J end by 0 bases, with 7 bases between. This CDR3 has 12 residues. Germline-derived CDR1 and CDR2 are SQVTM and ANQGSEA. CDR3 sequence: CSGTVAKNIQYF. CDR3 nucleotide sequence: TGCAGCGGGACAGTAGCCAAAAACATTCAGTACTTC.

For the CDR3, the DNA is TGTGCCAGCAGTTCACTAGGTTTCTATAGCACAGATACGCAGTATTTT. As protein: CASSSLGFYSTDTQYF. This chain joins TRBV28 and TRBJ2-3, with a weak D call TRBD2 (5 bases). The germline V and J ends were trimmed by 4 bases and 0 bases, with 14 bases remaining between them. The CDR3 loop spans 16 amino acids. The germline V gene has CDR1 MDHEN and CDR2 SYDVKM.

This clone was observed a single time. J is TRBJ1-3 and V is TRBV30, with 7 nucleotides matching TRBD1. Germline CDR1 reads GTSNPN; CDR2 reads SVGIG (reference sequence). This CDR3 spans 15 amino acids. The J segment lost 3 bases and the V segment lost 4 bases, leaving 9 bases of the junction unmatched. The CDR3 region is CAWTLSGGFGNTIYF. The CDR3 region has the DNA TGTGCCTGGACTCTCTCAGGGGGATTTGGAAACACCATATATTTT.

The chain couples TRBV11-2 to TRBJ2-7; D unresolved. V was trimmed by 3 bases and J by 2 bases, leaving 5 bases between them. Germline CDR1 reads SGHAT; CDR2 reads FQNNGV. CDR3 size: 12 residues. CDR3 nucleotide sequence: TGTGCCAGCAGCTTTTATACCTACGAGCAGTACTTC. Protein product: CASSFYTYEQYF.

The V call is TRBV28, the J call TRBJ1-5; 7 nucleotides line up with TRBD1. In germline, CDR1 is MDHEN, CDR2 SYDVKM. The junction had 15 bases not matched to a gene; V was cut back by 5 bases and J by 5 bases. CDR3 length: 17 amino acids. CDR3 region: CASSLTKGAGSHQPQHF. In DNA, the CDR3 is TGTGCCAGCAGTCTCACAAAGGGGGCAGGGAGCCATCAGCCCCAGCATTTT.

The table lists this clone with many counts. The chain links TRBV10-1 to TRBJ1-1, with D uncertain. There are 15 residues in the CDR3. The V end lost 0 bases, the J end lost 0 bases, and 8 bases lay between the germline ends. CDR1 and CDR2 (germline): WNHNN, SYGVQD (reference sequence). In nucleotides, the CDR3 is TGCGCCAGCAGTGAGTCGTCGGGTATGAACACTGAAGCTTTCTTT. It yields the protein CASSESSGMNTEAFF.

V and J are TRBV7-6 and TRBJ2-5, with 11 nucleotides matching TRBD1. With 2 bases clipped from V and 5 bases from J, the junction kept 4 bases outside the gene matches. The CDR3 spans 15 residues. The germline V gene has CDR1 SGHVS and CDR2 FNYEAQ. The CDR3 DNA reads TGTGCCAGCAGCTTAAGGACAGGGGGCATCGAGACCCAGTACTTC. Protein product: CASSLRTGGIETQYF.

This rearrangement joins TRBV5-6 to TRBJ1-2, with 9 bases identical to TRBD1. The CDR3 runs 14 residues. Germline CDR1 reads SGHDT; CDR2 reads YYEEEE. V trimming: 4 bases; J trimming: 2 bases; junction bases outside the gene matches: 3. This CDR3 is CASSLGQGNYGYTF. The CDR3 nucleotides read TGTGCCAGCAGCCTGGGACAGGGCAACTATGGCTACACCTTC.

The rearrangement uses TRBV6-1 and TRBJ1-3, with no clear D. The germline V gene encodes CDR1 MNHNS and CDR2 SASEGT. This CDR3 spans 16 amino acids. Between the trimmed V and J ends, which lost 0 bases and 1 base, there was a span of 10 bases. The CDR3 sequence: CASSEAQRGSGNTIYF. The CDR3 coding sequence is TGTGCCAGCAGTGAAGCGCAACGGGGTTCTGGAAACACCATATATTTT.

The chain employs TRBV18 and TRBJ1-2; 8 bases align to TRBD1. V dropped 5 bases and J dropped 1; count of bases not matched to a gene: 3. Germline loops: CDR1 KGHSH, CDR2 LQKENI. The CDR3 covers 14 residues. In nucleotides, the CDR3 is TGTGCCAGCTCAATCGGACAGGGTAACTATGGCTACACCTTC. Its protein product is CASSIGQGNYGYTF.

The chain couples TRBV15 to TRBJ1-4; unclear D gene. This CDR3 spans 13 amino acids. Germline V lookup: CDR1 LNHNV, CDR2 YYDKDF (reference sequence). V lost 2 bases and J 3 bases, leaving 4 bases between the germline ends. The CDR3 coding sequence is TGTGCCACCAGCAGACTCCCTAATGAAAAACTGTTTTTT. Translated, it gives CATSRLPNEKLFF.

The chain carries TRBV13 and TRBJ2-5, with TRBD1 matching over 8 bases. This CDR3 has 15 amino acids. After removal of 2 bases from V and 7 bases from J, the junction contained 9 bases not matched to a gene. Germline loops: CDR1 PRHDT, CDR2 FYEKMQ (reference sequence). The CDR3 reads CASSLRDRLATTQYF. In nucleotides, the CDR3 is TGTGCCAGCAGCTTACGGGACAGGTTGGCTACGACCCAGTACTTC.

This clone was recorded once. The genes are TRBV28 and TRBJ2-7, with D possibly being TRBD1 (6 bases). Per germline, CDR1 MDHEN and CDR2 SYDVKM. This CDR3 comprises 15 residues. Trimming cost V 4 bases and J 0 bases, with 13 bases left between them. In nucleotides, the CDR3 is TGTGCCAGCAGTTCTCAGGGGTCCTTCTCCTACGAGCAGTACTTC. It is translated as CASSSQGSFSYEQYF.

This clone appeared a single time. The chain carries TRBV28 and TRBJ2-3; D is perhaps TRBD2 (5 bases). CDR3 length: 19 amino acids. The V gene lost 3 bases and the J gene lost 1 base, with 23 bases spanning the gap. CDR1 and CDR2 (germline): MDHEN, SYDVKM. The CDR3 coding sequence is TGTGCCAGCAGTTTGGAGTGGTTCAAAGAGGGCTGGGGCACAGATACGCAGTATTTT. It yields the protein CASSLEWFKEGWGTDTQYF.

This clone came up a few times. The V and J genes are TRBV5-4 and TRBJ2-7; D perhaps matches TRBD1 (8 bases). Germline CDR1 reads SGHNT; CDR2 reads YYREEE (reference sequence). Trimming cost V 4 bases and J 2 bases, with 13 bases left between them. The CDR3 has 14 amino acids. Here the CDR3 DNA reads TGTGCCAGCAGCAAAGCGGGACAGGCCTACGAGCAGTACTTC. As protein: CASSKAGQAYEQYF.

The chain joins TRBV15 to TRBJ1-3, with D maybe TRBD1 (6 bases). The CDR3 length is 16 residues. V was trimmed by 1 base and J by 3 bases, leaving 13 bases between them. CDR1 and CDR2 (germline): LNHNV, YYDKDF (reference sequence). The CDR3 DNA is TGTGCCACCAGCAGAGGTGCGGGGGGCAGTGGAAACACCATATATTTT. Encoded protein: CATSRGAGGSGNTIYF. Full variable domain (outside the CDR3, taken from reference TRBV15 and TRBJ1-3): DAMVIQNPRYQVTQFGKPVTLSCSQTLNHNVMYWYQQKSSQAPKLLFHYYDKDFNNEADTPDNFQSRRPNTSFCFLDIRSPGLGDTAMYLCATSRGAGGSGNTIYFGEGSWLTVV.

The V call is TRBV30, the J call TRBJ2-5; TRBD2 aligns across 11 bases. Germline V lookup: CDR1 GTSNPN, CDR2 SVGIG (reference sequence). Unmatched junction bases numbered 6, after V lost 4 bases and J lost 5 bases. The CDR3 is 14 residues long. CDR3 region: CAWTETSGTETQYF. In DNA form, the CDR3 reads TGTGCCTGGACCGAGACTAGCGGGACGGAGACCCAGTACTTC.

The chain carries TRBV4-1 and TRBJ2-1; 7 bases align to TRBD2. V shed 0 bases and J 7 bases; nucleotides not matched to a gene: 9. Germline loops: CDR1 MGHRA, CDR2 YSYEKL. This CDR3 has 16 amino acids. In DNA, the CDR3 is TGCGCCAGCAGCCAAGATCCGGGCGGGAGTGGGAATGAGCAGTTCTTC. Translation gives CASSQDPGGSGNEQFF.

In this sample, this clone turned up once. The chain is built from TRBV4-2 and TRBJ2-7; perhaps TRBD2 as D (5 bases). The ends were cut back, 0 bases at V and 1 base at J, with 10 bases in the middle. The CDR3 sequence is 15 residues long. Germline loops: CDR1 LGHNA, CDR2 YNFKEQ. CDR3 in DNA: TGTGCCAGCAGCCAAGATCCTACTAGTTCCTACGAGCAGTACTTC. Translation gives CASSQDPTSSYEQYF.

About this clone: The junction does not match germline at one end; this may be a read error. The rearrangement joins TRBV7-7 to TRBJ1-2; the match to TRBD1 covers 11 bases. The CDR3 loop spans 15 amino acids. Germline CDR1 SSHAT, CDR2 FNYEAQ (reference sequence). DNA for the CDR3: TGTGCTAGCAGCTTCAGGACAGGGGGCGATTGTGGCTACACCTTC. Translation: CASSFRTGGDCGYTF.

The count of this clone is one. The chain combines TRBV6-5 with TRBJ2-3; possibly TRBD1 for D (6 bases). The germline V gene encodes CDR1 MNHEY and CDR2 SVGAGI. This CDR3 comprises 13 residues. V lost 6 bases and J lost 13, with 20 bases in between. The DNA for the CDR3 is TGTGCCAGCAGCTCCTACGACAGGTCTCGAAAGTATTTT. Translated: CASSSYDRSRKYF.

The chain joins TRBV7-9 to TRBJ2-1, with D possibly TRBD1 on 6 matching bases. V was shortened by 5 bases and J by 4 bases, with 21 bases between the two germline ends. Per the germline V gene, CDR1 is SEHNR and CDR2 is FQNEAQ (reference sequence). The CDR3 is 17 amino acids. The CDR3 protein is CASSPPMVGQTYNEQFF. CDR3 nucleotides: TGTGCCAGCAGCCCCCCGATGGTGGGACAAACATACAATGAGCAGTTCTTC.

The chain uses TRBV28 and TRBJ2-7; perhaps TRBD2 as D (5 bases). The CDR3 is made up of 13 amino acids. V lost 0 bases and J 3 bases, leaving 6 bases between the germline ends. Germline V gene lookup returns CDR1 MDHEN and CDR2 SYDVKM. The CDR3 DNA reads TGTGCCAGCAGTTTATGGGGGAGCTACGAGCAGTACTTC. Amino acid sequence: CASSLWGSYEQYF. The variable domain in full, with the rest retrieved from reference TRBV28 and TRBJ2-7, is DVKVTQSSRYLVKRTGEKVFLECVQDMDHENMFWYRQDPGLGLRLIYFSYDVKMKEKGDIPEGYSVSREKKERFSLILESASTNQTSMYLCASSLWGSYEQYFGPGTRLTVT.